The subject of this entry is one T cell receptor (beta chain). Its specificity is unknown. Germline CDR1 reads SGHRS; CDR2 reads YFSETQ. V gave up 0 bases and J gave up 0 bases, with 10 bases separating them. CDR3 length equals 15 residues. This record comes from a study of cytomegalovirus exposure and HLA in healthy donors. Study-level points and caveats: With further analysis later on, most CMV-associated TCR beta chains appeared HLA-restricted.

Donors were ostensibly healthy at sampling, although undocumented immune exposures were probable. The primer mix had 60 Vbeta and 13 Jbeta primers. The method was immunoSEQ multiplex PCR; TCRdb's version includes in-frame clones alone and lacks a portion of them. The data hold about 86,000 clones, with about 70% observed a single time. This receptor was identified in a man in his 60s in good health and CMV-seronegative. V usage is TRBV5-1 and J usage is TRBJ2-7; tentatively, D is TRBD1 (5 bases). Specimen: PBMCs. CDR3 residues: CASSLEGFSSYEQYF. The DNA of the CDR3 is TGCGCCAGCAGCTTGGAGGGGTTCAGCTCCTACGAGCAGTACTTC.